This T cell receptor beta chain was sequenced in a study of blood T cell repertoires in COVID-19. Looking at the study overall: Italy, Spain and the United States were the sources of the convalescent and acute COVID-19 samples. Sources were T cells, B-cell-depleted T cells, or PBMCs; the material itself was cDNA or gDNA.

Germline values: CDR1 SGHNT, CDR2 YENEEA. Trimming shortened V by 5 bases and J by 3 bases, and 23 bases separated the two germline ends. The CDR3 loop spans 17 amino acids. How the authors handled the data: Amplified reference gene primers provided the basis for estimating nucleated cell counts. Using immunoSEQ multiplex PCR, the repertoire was profiled, and TCRdb retains in-frame clones only, with some absent. That table furnishes V, J and clone size, whereas the DNA furnished D and trimming. The data show about 300,000 clones, 86% seen once. The gene calls are TRBV11-3 and TRBJ2-7, with D tentatively TRBD1 (6 bases). The sequence derives from a woman in her fifties or sixties with acute or convalescent COVID-19. Sequenced material: peripheral blood. This CDR3 reads CASSPRQGSRGIYEQYF. The CDR3 nucleotides read TGTGCCAGCAGCCCCCGGCAGGGGTCGAGAGGTATCTACGAGCAGTACTTC.